This entry is about one T cell receptor (beta chain). CDR1 and CDR2 (germline): LNHDA, SQIVND (reference sequence). V shed 3 bases and J 3 bases; nucleotides not matched to a gene: 3. The CDR3 length is 17 residues. The data are from a study of blood T cell repertoires in COVID-19. Overall study context: Specimens from acute and convalescent COVID-19 originated in the United States, Italy and Spain.

In the source study's methods: Cell counts per sample came from amplifying reference gene primers. Only in-frame clones appear in the TCRdb table, and some are missing; sequencing was by immunoSEQ multiplex PCR. The DNA was the basis for D and trimming; V, J and clone size are from that table. The sample consists of 200,000 to 250,000 clones, roughly four fifths of them appearing once. The rearrangement links TRBV19 to TRBJ2-3; TRBD2 agrees at 16 bases. The receptor comes from a middle-aged woman with acute or convalescent COVID-19. Material: peripheral blood. The CDR3 protein is CASSMGLAGGRTDTQYF. CDR3 sequence (DNA): TGTGCCAGTAGTATGGGACTAGCGGGGGGGCGAACAGATACGCAGTATTTT. The entire variable domain, with the rest obtained from reference TRBV19 and TRBJ2-3, is as follows: DGGITQSPKYLFRKEGQNVTLSCEQNLNHDAMYWYRQDPGQGLRLIYYSQIVNDFQKGDIAEGYSVSREKKESFPLTVTSAQKNPTAFYLCASSMGLAGGRTDTQYFGPGTRLTVL.